This passage covers 12 T cell receptor beta chains from one sample sequenced in a study of T cell repertoires in cytomegalovirus infection. Via MiXCR, TCRdb re-called the reads, giving one row per CDR3 protein. There are 300,000 or so distinct CDR3 sequences in the sample; about 9.1% occur only once, and around 2.6% lies in the top ten. Source material: PBMCs. The receptors here all came from a human donor in good health (CMV status not recorded). Some clones in this sample may be carry-over from other donors' samples.

This clonotype was detected only a few times. The CDR3 nucleotides are TGTGCCACCAGCAGAGATGGACTAGCGGGGGGAACCTCCTACAATGAGCAGTTCTTC. It specifies CATSRDGLAGGTSYNEQFF. The chain carries TRBV15 and TRBJ2-1; 14 bases agree with TRBD2. The CDR3 is 19 residues long. V lost 0 bases to trimming and J lost 0 bases; unmatched junction nucleotides: 4. The germline V gene encodes CDR1 LNHNV and CDR2 YYDKDF (reference sequence).

This clonotype has at least ten counts. The chain combines TRBV2 with TRBJ2-7, with 8 bases that match TRBD1. This CDR3 spans 13 amino acids. The germline V gene has CDR1 SNHLY and CDR2 FYNNEI. J gave up 3 bases and V 3 bases, and 1 base lay outside the gene matches. The CDR3 here is CASSDRGLYEQYV. The CDR3 nucleotides read TGTGCCAGCAGTGACAGGGGGCTCTACGAGCAGTACGTC.

This clonotype has only a few counts. J is TRBJ2-5 and V is TRBV24-1, with 8 positions matching TRBD1. Germline V gene data show CDR1 as KGHDR and CDR2 as SFDVKD. V gave up 3 bases and J gave up 5 bases; unmatched junction bases: 1. The CDR3 is made up of 13 amino acids. CDR3 residues: CATSDRTGETQYF. CDR3 in DNA: TGTGCCACCAGTGATCGGACAGGGGAGACCCAGTACTTC.

This clonotype showed up many times. The chain carries TRBV20-1 and TRBJ1-4; the match to TRBD1 covers 8 bases. Looked up from germline, CDR1 is DFQATT and CDR2 is SNEGSKA (reference sequence). This CDR3 comprises 13 residues. V gave up 5 bases and J gave up 8 bases; unmatched junction bases: 7. As DNA, the CDR3 is TGCAGTGCTTCCGGGACAGGCAAAGAAAAACTGTTTTTT. Protein: CSASGTGKEKLFF.

This clonotype appeared many times. CDR3 protein: CAGSGGWGQPQHF. The CDR3 DNA reads as TGTGCCGGAAGTGGGGGATGGGGTCAGCCCCAGCATTTT. The chain joins TRBV28 to TRBJ1-5; weak D call: TRBD1 (5 bases). In germline, CDR1 is MDHEN, CDR2 SYDVKM. This CDR3 has 13 amino acids. The V gene lost 11 bases and the J gene lost 6 bases, with 17 bases spanning the gap.

The V gene is TRBV28, the J gene TRBJ1-3, with D unresolved. CDR3 length equals 12 residues. V was pared by 8 bases and J by 2 bases, with 7 bases between. The germline V gene has CDR1 MDHEN and CDR2 SYDVKM. In DNA form, the CDR3 reads TGTGCCAGCGCGACTACTGGAAACACCATATATTTT. Its protein product is CASATTGNTIYF.

This clonotype appeared many times. The CDR3 protein is CASSSPGLAGAWQFF. The CDR3 DNA reads TGTGCCAGCAGCTCACCGGGACTAGCGGGGGCTTGGCAGTTCTTC. V and J are TRBV7-2 and TRBJ2-1, with 14 nucleotides matching TRBD2. Germline V lookup: CDR1 SGHTA, CDR2 FQGNSA. V lost 4 bases and J lost 12; bases outside the gene matches: 8. The CDR3 runs to 15 residues.

This clonotype was recorded a few times. This rearrangement joins TRBV5-6 to TRBJ2-1; D ambiguous. V gave up 3 bases and J gave up 8 bases, with 6 bases separating them. Germline values: CDR1 SGHDT, CDR2 YYEEEE. The CDR3 covers 11 residues. The DNA of the CDR3 is TGTGCCAGCAGCTCCCAAGATGAGCAGTTCTTC. Protein: CASSSQDEQFF. Full variable domain (remainder filled in from reference TRBV5-6 and TRBJ2-1): DAGVTQSPTHLIKTRGQQVTLRCSPKSGHDTVSWYQQALGQGPQFIFQYYEEEERQRGNFPDRFSGHQFPNYSSELNVNALLLGDSALYLCASSSQDEQFFGPGTRLTVL.

This clonotype occurred many times. The chain joins TRBV6-2 or TRBV6-3 to TRBJ2-3, with a tentative D call TRBD2 (5 bases). V lost 6 bases and J 2 bases, leaving 9 bases between the germline ends. Germline CDR1 MNHEY, CDR2 SVGEGT. CDR3 size: 13 residues. CDR3 region: CASRSADTDTQYF. The CDR3 bases are TGTGCCAGCAGATCAGCGGACACAGATACGCAGTATTTT.

This clonotype was observed at least ten times. This rearrangement joins TRBV6-5 to TRBJ2-7, with D possibly matching TRBD1 (6 bases). Germline V gives CDR1 MNHEY, CDR2 SVGAGI. V was cut by 5 bases and J by 0 bases, with 14 bases left in between. The CDR3 loop spans 15 amino acids. CDR3 protein: CASSPRDTSSYEQYF. CDR3 bases: TGTGCCAGCAGTCCCCGGGACACCAGCTCCTACGAGCAGTACTTC.

With respect to this clonotype: Mismatch with germline at one junction end may stem from a read error. The V gene is TRBV29-1, the J gene TRBJ2-1; D is possibly TRBD1 (5 bases). The CDR3 has 11 amino acids. The germline V gene has CDR1 SQVTM and CDR2 ANQGSEA. CDR3: CSVEDRQGAVF. CDR3 DNA sequence: TGCAGCGTTGAAGATCGCCAGGGCGCTGTCTTC.

The gene calls are TRBV28 and TRBJ2-2, with 9 positions matching TRBD1. The CDR3 runs 16 residues. Per germline, CDR1 MDHEN and CDR2 SYDVKM. Germline trimming cut 5 bases from V and 5 bases from J; bases unmatched to any gene: 9. CDR3 sequence (DNA): TGTGCCAGCAGTGAACAGGGGGCCCAATTTACCGGGGAGCTGTTTTTT. This sequence encodes CASSEQGAQFTGELFF. Supplemented by reference TRBV28 and TRBJ2-2, the full variable domain reads DVKVTQSSRYLVKRTGEKVFLECVQDMDHENMFWYRQDPGLGLRLIYFSYDVKMKEKGDIPEGYSVSREKKERFSLILESASTNQTSMYLCASSEQGAQFTGELFFGEGSRLTVL.